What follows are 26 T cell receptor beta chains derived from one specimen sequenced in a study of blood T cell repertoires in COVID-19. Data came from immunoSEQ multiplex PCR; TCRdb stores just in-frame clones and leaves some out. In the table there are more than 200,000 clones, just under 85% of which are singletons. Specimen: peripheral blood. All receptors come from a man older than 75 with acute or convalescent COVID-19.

Here the CDR3 reads CASRSQGISGNTIYF. CDR3 nucleotides: TGTGCCAGCAGATCGCAGGGGATCTCTGGAAACACCATATATTTT. This sequence joins TRBV28 and TRBJ1-3; tentative D call: TRBD1 (6 bases). Trimming removed 6 bases at V and 0 bases at J, with 12 bases between. This CDR3 contains 15 residues. The germline V gene has CDR1 MDHEN and CDR2 SYDVKM.

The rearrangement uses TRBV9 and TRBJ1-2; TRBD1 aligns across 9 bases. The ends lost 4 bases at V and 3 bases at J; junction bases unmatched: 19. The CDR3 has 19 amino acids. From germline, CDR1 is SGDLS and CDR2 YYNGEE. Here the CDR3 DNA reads TGTGCCAGCAGCCACGGGACAGGGACTTCCCCCGTCTGGTACTATGGCTACACCTTC. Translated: CASSHGTGTSPVWYYGYTF.

CDR3 in amino acids: CASSEGTGYNSPLHF. The CDR3 DNA reads TGTGCCAGCAGTGAAGGGACAGGCTATAATTCACCCCTCCACTTT. The gene calls are TRBV6-1 and TRBJ1-6; 7 positions agree with TRBD1. The V gene's germline CDR1 is MNHNS and CDR2 SASEGT. The V and J ends lost 1 base and 3 bases, in that order; junction bases with no gene match: 0. This CDR3 has 15 amino acids.

CDR3 protein: CASSFPGSYGYTF. The CDR3 DNA follows: TGTGCCAGCAGTTTTCCAGGGTCCTATGGCTACACCTTC. V usage is TRBV27 and J usage is TRBJ1-2, with D maybe TRBD1 (5 bases). Germline CDR1 MNHEY, CDR2 SMNVEV (reference sequence). Trimming removed 3 bases from V and 4 bases from J, with 9 bases in between. This CDR3 is built from 13 residues.

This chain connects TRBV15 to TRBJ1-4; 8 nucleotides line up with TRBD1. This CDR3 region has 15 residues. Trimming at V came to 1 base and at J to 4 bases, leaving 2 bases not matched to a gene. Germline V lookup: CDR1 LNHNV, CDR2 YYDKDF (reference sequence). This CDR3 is CATSRATGVNEKLFF. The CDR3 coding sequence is TGTGCCACCAGCAGAGCGACAGGGGTTAATGAAAAACTGTTTTTT.

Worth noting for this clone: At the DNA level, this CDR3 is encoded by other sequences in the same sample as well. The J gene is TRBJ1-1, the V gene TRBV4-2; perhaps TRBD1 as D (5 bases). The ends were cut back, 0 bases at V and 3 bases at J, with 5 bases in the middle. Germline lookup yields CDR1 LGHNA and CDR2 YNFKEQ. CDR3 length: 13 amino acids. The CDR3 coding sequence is TGTGCCAGCAGCCAAGACAGGGACACTGAAGCTTTCTTT. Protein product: CASSQDRDTEAFF.

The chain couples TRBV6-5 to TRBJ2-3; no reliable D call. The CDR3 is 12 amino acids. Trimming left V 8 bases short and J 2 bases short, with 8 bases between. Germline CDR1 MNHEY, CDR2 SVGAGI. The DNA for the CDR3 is TGTGCCAGCGCACCAGTCACAGATACGCAGTATTTT. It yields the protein CASAPVTDTQYF.

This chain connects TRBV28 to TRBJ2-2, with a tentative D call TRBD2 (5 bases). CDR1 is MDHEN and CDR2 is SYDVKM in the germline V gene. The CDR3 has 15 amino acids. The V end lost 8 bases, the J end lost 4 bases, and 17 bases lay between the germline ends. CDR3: CASLTSGYSTGELFF. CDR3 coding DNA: TGTGCCAGCCTCACGTCGGGGTATTCCACCGGGGAGCTGTTTTTT.

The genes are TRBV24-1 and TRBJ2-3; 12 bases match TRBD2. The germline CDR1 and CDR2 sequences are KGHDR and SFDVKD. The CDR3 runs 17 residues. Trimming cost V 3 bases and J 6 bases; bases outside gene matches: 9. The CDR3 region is CATSDVASGRATDTQYF. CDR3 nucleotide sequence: TGTGCCACCAGTGATGTGGCTAGCGGGAGGGCCACGGATACGCAGTATTTT.

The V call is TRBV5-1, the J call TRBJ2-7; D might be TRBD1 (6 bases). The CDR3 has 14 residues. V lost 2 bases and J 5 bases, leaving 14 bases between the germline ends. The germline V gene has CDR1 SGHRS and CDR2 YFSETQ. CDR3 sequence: CASSLSLAGDEQYF. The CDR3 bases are TGCGCCAGCAGCTTAAGCCTAGCAGGGGACGAGCAGTACTTC.

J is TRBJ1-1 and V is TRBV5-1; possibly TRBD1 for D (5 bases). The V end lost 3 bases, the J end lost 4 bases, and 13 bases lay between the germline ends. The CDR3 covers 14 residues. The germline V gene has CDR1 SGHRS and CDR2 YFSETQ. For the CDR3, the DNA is TGCGCCAGCAGCTCCGGTGGGGCGCCCACTGAAGCTTTCTTT. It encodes CASSSGGAPTEAFF.

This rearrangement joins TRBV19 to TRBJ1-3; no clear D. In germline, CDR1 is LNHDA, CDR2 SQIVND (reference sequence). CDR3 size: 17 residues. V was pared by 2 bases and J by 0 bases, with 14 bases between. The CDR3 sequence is CASSIMAGEDSGNTIYF. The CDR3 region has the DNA TGTGCCAGTAGTATAATGGCCGGGGAAGACTCTGGAAACACCATATATTTT.

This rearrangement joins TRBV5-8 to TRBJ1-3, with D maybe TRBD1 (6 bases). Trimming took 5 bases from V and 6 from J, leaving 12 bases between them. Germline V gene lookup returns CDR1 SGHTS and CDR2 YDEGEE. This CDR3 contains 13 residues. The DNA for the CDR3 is TGTGCCAGCAGTCTAAGGGGGATAAACACCATATATTTT. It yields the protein CASSLRGINTIYF.

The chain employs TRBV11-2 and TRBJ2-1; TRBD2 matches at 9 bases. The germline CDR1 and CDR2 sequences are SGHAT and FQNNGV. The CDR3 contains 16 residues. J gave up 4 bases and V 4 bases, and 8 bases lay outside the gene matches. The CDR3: CASSSAGSGRYNEQFF. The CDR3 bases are TGTGCCAGCAGCTCAGCAGGGAGCGGGAGGTACAATGAGCAGTTCTTC. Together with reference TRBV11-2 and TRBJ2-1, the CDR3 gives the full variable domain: EAGVAQSPRYKIIEKRQSVAFWCNPISGHATLYWYQQILGQGPKLLIQFQNNGVVDDSQLPKDRFSAERLKGVDSTLKIQPAKLEDSAVYLCASSSAGSGRYNEQFFGPGTRLTVL.

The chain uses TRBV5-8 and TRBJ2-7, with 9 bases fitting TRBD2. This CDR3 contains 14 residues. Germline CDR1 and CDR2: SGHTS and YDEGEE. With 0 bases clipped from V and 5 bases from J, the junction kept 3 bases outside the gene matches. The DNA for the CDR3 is TGTGCCAGCAGCTTGGGTAGCGGGAGCAACGAGCAGTACTTC. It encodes CASSLGSGSNEQYF.

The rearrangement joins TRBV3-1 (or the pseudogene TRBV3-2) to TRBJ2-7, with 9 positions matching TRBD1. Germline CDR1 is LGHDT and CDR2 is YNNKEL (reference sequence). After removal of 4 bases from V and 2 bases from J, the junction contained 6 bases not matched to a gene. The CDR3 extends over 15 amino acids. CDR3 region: CASSRTGTGPYEQYF. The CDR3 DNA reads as TGTGCCAGCAGCCGAACCGGGACAGGGCCCTACGAGCAGTACTTC.

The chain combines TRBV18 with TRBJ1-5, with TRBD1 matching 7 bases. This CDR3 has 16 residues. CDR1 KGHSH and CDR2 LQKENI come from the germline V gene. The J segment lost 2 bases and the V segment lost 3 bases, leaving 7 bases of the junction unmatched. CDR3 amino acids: CASSPTSGTGNQPQHF. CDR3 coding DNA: TGTGCCAGCTCACCGACTTCCGGGACAGGCAATCAGCCCCAGCATTTT. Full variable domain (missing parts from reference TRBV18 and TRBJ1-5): NAGVMQNPRHLVRRRGQEARLRCSPMKGHSHVYWYRQLPEEGLKFMVYLQKENIIDESGMPKERFSAEFPKEGPSILRIQQVVRGDSAAYFCASSPTSGTGNQPQHFGDGTRLSIL.

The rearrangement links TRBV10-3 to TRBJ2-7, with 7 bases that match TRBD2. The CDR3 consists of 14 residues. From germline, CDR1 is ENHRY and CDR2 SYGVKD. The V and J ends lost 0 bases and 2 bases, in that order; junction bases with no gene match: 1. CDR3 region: CAISESGRAYEQYF. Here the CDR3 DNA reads TGTGCCATCAGTGAGTCGGGGAGGGCCTACGAGCAGTACTTC.

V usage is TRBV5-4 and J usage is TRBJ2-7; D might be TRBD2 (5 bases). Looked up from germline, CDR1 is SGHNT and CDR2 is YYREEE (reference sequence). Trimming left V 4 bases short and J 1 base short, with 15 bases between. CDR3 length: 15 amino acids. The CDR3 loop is CASSPPGGGSYEQYF. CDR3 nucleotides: TGTGCCAGCAGCCCCCCCGGAGGCGGATCCTACGAGCAGTACTTC.

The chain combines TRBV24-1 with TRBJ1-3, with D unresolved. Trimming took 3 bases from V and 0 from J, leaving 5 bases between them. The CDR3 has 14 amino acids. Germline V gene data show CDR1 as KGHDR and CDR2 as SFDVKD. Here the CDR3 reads CATSDTVSGNTIYF. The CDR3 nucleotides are TGTGCCACCAGTGATACAGTCTCTGGAAACACCATATATTTT.

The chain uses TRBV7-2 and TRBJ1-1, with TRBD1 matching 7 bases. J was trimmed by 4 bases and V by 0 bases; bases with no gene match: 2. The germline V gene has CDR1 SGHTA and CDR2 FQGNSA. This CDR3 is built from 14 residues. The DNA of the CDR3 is TGTGCCAGCAGCTTAGCACAGGGGAGCACTGAAGCTTTCTTT. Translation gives CASSLAQGSTEAFF.

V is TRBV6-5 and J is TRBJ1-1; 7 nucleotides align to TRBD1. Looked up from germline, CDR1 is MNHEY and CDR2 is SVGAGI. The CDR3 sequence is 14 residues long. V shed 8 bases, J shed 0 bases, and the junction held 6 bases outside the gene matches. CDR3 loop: CASREGQLNTEAFF. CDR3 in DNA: TGTGCCAGCCGGGAGGGACAGCTGAACACTGAAGCTTTCTTT.

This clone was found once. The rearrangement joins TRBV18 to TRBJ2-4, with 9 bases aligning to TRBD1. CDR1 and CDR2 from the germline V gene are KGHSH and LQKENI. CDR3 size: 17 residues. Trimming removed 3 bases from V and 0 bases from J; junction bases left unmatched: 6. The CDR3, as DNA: TGTGCCAGCTCACCTAAGGGGACAGGGACAGCCAAAAACATTCAGTACTTC. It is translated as CASSPKGTGTAKNIQYF.

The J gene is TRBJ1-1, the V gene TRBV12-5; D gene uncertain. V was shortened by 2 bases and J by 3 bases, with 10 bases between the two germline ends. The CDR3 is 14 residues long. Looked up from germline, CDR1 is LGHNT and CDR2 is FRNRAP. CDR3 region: CASGLRGGDTEAFF. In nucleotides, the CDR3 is TGTGCTAGTGGTTTGCGAGGTGGCGACACTGAAGCTTTCTTT. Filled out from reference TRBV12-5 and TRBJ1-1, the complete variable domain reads DARVTQTPRHKVTEMGQEVTMRCQPILGHNTVFWYRQTMMQGLELLAYFRNRAPLDDSGMPKDRFSAEMPDATLATLKIQPSEPRDSAVYFCASGLRGGDTEAFFGQGTRLTVV.

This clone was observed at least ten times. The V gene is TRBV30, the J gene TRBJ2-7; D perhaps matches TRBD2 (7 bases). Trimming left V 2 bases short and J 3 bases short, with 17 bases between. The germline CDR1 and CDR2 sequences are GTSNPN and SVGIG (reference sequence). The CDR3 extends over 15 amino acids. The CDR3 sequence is CAWSRRGGPIYEQYF. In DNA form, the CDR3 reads TGTGCCTGGAGTAGAAGGGGGGGGCCAATCTACGAGCAGTACTTC.

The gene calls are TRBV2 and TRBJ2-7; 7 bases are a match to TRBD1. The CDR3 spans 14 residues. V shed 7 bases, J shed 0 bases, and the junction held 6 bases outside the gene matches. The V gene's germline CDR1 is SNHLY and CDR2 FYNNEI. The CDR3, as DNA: TGTGCCAGCAATACAGGGGCCATCTCCTACGAGCAGTACTTC. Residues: CASNTGAISYEQYF.